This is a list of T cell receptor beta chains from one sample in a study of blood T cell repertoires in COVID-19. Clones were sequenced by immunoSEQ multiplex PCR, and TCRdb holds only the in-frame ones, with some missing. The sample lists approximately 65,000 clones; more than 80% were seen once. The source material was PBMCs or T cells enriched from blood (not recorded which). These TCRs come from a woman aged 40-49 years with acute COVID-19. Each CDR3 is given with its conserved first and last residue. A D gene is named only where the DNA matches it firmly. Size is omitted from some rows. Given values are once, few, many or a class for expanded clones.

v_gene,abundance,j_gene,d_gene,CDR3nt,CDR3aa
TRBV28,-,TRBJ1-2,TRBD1,TGTGCCAGCAGTTTCCTTAGAACAGGGGGCGACTATGGCTACACCTTC,CASSFLRTGGDYGYTF
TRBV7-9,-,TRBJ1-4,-,TGTGCCAGCAGCTCCTTACTGACGCGGAAACTGTTTTTT,CASSSLLTRKLFF
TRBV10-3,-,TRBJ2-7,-,TGTGCCATCAGTGATCCAATAGACCAGGGGTCCTACGAGCAGTACTTC,CAISDPIDQGSYEQYF
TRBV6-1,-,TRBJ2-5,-,TGTGCCAGCAGTGAATCTCCTGGAGAAGAGACCCAGTACTTC,CASSESPGEETQYF
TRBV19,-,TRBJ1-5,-,TGTGCCAGTAGTACTCTAAGGGAGAATAGCAATCAGCCCCAGCATTTT,CASSTLRENSNQPQHF
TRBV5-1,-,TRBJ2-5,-,TGCGCCAGCAGCTTAGGGGTTCTTGTGCGGCAAGAGACCCAGTACTTC,CASSLGVLVRQETQYF
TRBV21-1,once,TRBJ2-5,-,TGTGCCAGCAGCAACTGCCCAGGACAGGGGGGAGAGACCCAGTACTTC,CASSNCPGQGGETQYF
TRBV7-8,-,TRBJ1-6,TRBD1,TGTGCCAGCAGCCTTGGGACAGAGAATTCACCCCTCCACTTT,CASSLGTENSPLHF
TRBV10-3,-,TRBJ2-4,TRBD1,TGTGCCATCAGTGACAGACAGGGAAAATCCAAAAACATTCAGTACTTC,CAISDRQGKSKNIQYF
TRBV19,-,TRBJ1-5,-,TGTGCCAGTAGTTCCTCCACAGGGTATAGCAATCAGCCCCAGCATTTT,CASSSSTGYSNQPQHF
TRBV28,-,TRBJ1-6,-,TGTGCCAGCAGTTTGATAAGGGGCCAGAGTTCACCCCTCCACTTT,CASSLIRGQSSPLHF
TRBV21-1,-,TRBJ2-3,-,TGTGCCAGCAGCAAAGTGGGGCCTAGCGGGGGGAGCACAGATACGCAGTATTTT,CASSKVGPSGGSTDTQYF
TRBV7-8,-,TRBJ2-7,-,TGTGCCAGCAGCTTCCCCAACTCCTACGAGCAGTACTTC,CASSFPNSYEQYF
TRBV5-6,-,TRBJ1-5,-,TGTGCCAGCAGCTTGATGACAGGCAATCAGCCCCAGCATTTT,CASSLMTGNQPQHF
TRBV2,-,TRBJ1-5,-,TGTGCCAGCAGTGGAGTGGGAGGAGTAAGTAGCAATCAGCCCCAGCATTTT,CASSGVGGVSSNQPQHF
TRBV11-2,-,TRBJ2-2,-,TGTGCCAGCAGCTTAGATTGGTCAGGGTGGGCCGGGGAGCTGTTTTTT,CASSLDWSGWAGELFF
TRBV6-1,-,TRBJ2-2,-,TGTGCCAGCAGTGAACAGGGTAACACCGGGGAGCTGTTTTTT,CASSEQGNTGELFF
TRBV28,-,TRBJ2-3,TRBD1,TGTGCCAGCAATCCACAGGGGATCACAGATACGCAGTATTTT,CASNPQGITDTQYF
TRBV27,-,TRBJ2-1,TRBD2,TGTGCCAGCAGTTGCAGCGGGAGGGCCCCCAATGAGCAGTTCTTC,CASSCSGRAPNEQFF
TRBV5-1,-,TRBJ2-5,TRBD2,TGCGCCAGCAGCTTCCAACTAGCGGGGCCGCAGGAGACCCAGTACTTC,CASSFQLAGPQETQYF
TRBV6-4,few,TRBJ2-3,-,TGTGCCAGCAGTGACTCGTTAGCGCGCCGGGGCACAGATACGCAGTATTTT,CASSDSLARRGTDTQYF
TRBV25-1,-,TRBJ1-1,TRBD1,TGTGCCAGCAAGGCAGGGGGTTACGAAGCTTTCTTT,CASKAGGYEAFF
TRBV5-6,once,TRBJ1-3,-,TGTGCCAGCAGCTTGGGTCTCTCTGGAAACACCATATATTTT,CASSLGLSGNTIYF
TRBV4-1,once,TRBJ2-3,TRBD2,TGCGCCAGCAGCCTGAGACTAGCGGGAGTAGATACGCAGTATTTT,CASSLRLAGVDTQYF
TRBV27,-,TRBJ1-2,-,TGTGCCAGCAGTTCGGCCGGACTGCTCTATGGCTACACCTTC,CASSSAGLLYGYTF
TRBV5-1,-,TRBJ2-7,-,TGCGCCAGCAGCGTGGACTACAACTCCTACGAGCAGTACTTC,CASSVDYNSYEQYF
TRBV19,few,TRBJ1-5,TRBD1,TGTGCCAGTAGTAAGGGGACAGGGTTAAATCAGCCCCAGCATTTT,CASSKGTGLNQPQHF
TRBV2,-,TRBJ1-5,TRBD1,TGTGCCAGCAGGGCGGGACAGGGGGCGTGGGAGCCCCAGCATTTT,CASRAGQGAWEPQHF
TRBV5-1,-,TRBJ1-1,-,TGCGCCAGCAGCGCATTCGGGGTCGGCACTGAAGCTTTCTTT,CASSAFGVGTEAFF
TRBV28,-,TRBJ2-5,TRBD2,TGTGCCAGCAGTTTAAGCGGACTAGCGGAAGAGACCCAGTACTTC,CASSLSGLAEETQYF
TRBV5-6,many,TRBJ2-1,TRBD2,TGTGCCAGCAGCCACGGGGCGCGGGGGGCCAACACATACAATGAGCAGTTCTTC,CASSHGARGANTYNEQFF
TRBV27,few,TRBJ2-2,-,TGTGCCAGCACCCCCGGGAGCACCGGGGAGCTGTTTTTT,CASTPGSTGELFF
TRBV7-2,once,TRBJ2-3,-,TGTGCCAGCAGCCCGCGGGTAGCGGGCACAGATACGCAGTATTTT,CASSPRVAGTDTQYF
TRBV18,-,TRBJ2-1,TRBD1,TGTGCCAGCTCGCGGGGACAGGGGGCGCAGAATGAGCAGTTCTTC,CASSRGQGAQNEQFF
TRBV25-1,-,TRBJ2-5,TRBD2,TGTGCCAGCAGTACACTAGCGGGAGACGAGACCCAGTACTTC,CASSTLAGDETQYF
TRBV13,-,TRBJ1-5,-,TGTGCCAGCAGCTTAAACTCCGGGAGTAGTAGCAATCAGCCCCAGCATTTT,CASSLNSGSSSNQPQHF
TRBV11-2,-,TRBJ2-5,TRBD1,TGTGCCAGCAGCTTAGTCAGGGGGGAGACCCAGTACTTC,CASSLVRGETQYF
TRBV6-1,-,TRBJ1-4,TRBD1,TGTGCCAGCAGTGAAGCGGAAGGACAGGGTGGCGAAAAACTGTTTTTT,CASSEAEGQGGEKLFF
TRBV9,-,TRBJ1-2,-,TGTGCCAGCAGCCCACAGGGAGACTATGGCTACACCTTC,CASSPQGDYGYTF
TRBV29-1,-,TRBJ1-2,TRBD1,TGCAGCGTTGAAGGGACAGGCAACTATGGCTACACCTTC,CSVEGTGNYGYTF
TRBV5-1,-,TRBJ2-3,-,TGCGCCAGCAGCTTGGGCCCGCGGGGGCGCACAGATACGCAGTATTTT,CASSLGPRGRTDTQYF
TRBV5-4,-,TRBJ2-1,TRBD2,TGTGCCAGCAGCTTTACCCCGACTAGCAGGAATGAGCAGTTCTTC,CASSFTPTSRNEQFF
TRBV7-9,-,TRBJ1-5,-,TGTGCCAGCAGCCCCCAGGGTGATCAGCCCCAGCATTTT,CASSPQGDQPQHF
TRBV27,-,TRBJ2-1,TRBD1,TGTGCCAGCAGTCCCCCGGGACAGGGGGCCAATGAGCAGTTCTTC,CASSPPGQGANEQFF
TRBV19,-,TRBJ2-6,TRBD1,TGTGCCAGTAGTGGACAGGGAAGGCTGGCTGGGGCCAACGTCCTGACTTTC,CASSGQGRLAGANVLTF
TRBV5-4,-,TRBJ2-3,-,TGTGCCAGCAGCTCGCGGGCTAGCACAGATACGCAGTATTTT,CASSSRASTDTQYF
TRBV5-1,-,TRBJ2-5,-,TGCGCCAGCAGCGGCCGGGGGATCACCTGGGAGACCCAGTACTTC,CASSGRGITWETQYF
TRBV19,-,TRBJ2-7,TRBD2,TGTGCCAGTAGTGCTTCTCCCGGGACTAGGGAGTACTTC,CASSASPGTREYF
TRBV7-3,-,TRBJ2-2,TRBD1,TGTGCCAGCAGCTTAGAGGGGGACAGGGGGCAGGACACCGGGGAGCTGTTTTTT,CASSLEGDRGQDTGELFF
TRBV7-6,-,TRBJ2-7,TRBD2,TGTGCCAGCAGCCCCGGCTGGGGGACTAGCGGGAGGAGCGAGCAGTACTTC,CASSPGWGTSGRSEQYF
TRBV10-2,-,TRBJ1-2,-,TGCGCCAGCAGTGAGAGGGCGACAGCGGGATCCTTC,CASSERATAGSF
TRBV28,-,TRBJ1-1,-,TGTGCCAGTTACAGGGAAATGAACACTGAAGCTTTCTTT,CASYREMNTEAFF
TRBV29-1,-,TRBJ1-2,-,TGCCAGGAGGGCGATGGCTACACCTTC,CQEGDGYTF
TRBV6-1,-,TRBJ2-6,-,TGTGCCAGCAGTGAAGCGAGGTCTGGGGCCAACGTCCTGACTTTC,CASSEARSGANVLTF
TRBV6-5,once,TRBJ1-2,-,TGTGCCAGCAGTCTCCGGGCAGGAGGTGGCTACACCTTC,CASSLRAGGGYTF
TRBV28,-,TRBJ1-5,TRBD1,TGTGCCAGCAGTCCCTCGGGACAGCCAAATCAGCCCCAGCATTTT,CASSPSGQPNQPQHF